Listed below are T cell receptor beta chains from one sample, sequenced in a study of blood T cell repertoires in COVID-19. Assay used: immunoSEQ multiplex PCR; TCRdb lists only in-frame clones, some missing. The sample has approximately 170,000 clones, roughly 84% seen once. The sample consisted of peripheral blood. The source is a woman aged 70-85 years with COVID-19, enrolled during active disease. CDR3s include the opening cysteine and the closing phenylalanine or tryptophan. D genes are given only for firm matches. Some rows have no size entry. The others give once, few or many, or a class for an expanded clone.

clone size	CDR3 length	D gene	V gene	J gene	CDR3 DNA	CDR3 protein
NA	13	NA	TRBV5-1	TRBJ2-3	TGCGCCAGCAGCGCCGGGACTTCAGATACGCAGTATTTT	CASSAGTSDTQYF
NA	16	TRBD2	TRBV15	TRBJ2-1	TGTGCCACCAGCGGCCTTGGAGGGAGGGCCTACAATGAGCAGTTCTTC	CATSGLGGRAYNEQFF
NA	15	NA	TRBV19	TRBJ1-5	TGTGCCAGTAGTATAGTTTCCAGGGGCAATCAGCCCCAGCATTTT	CASSIVSRGNQPQHF
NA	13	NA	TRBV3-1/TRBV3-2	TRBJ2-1	TGTGCCAGCAGCCCCTTCTCCTACAATGAGCAGTTCTTC	CASSPFSYNEQFF
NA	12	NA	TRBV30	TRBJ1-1	TGTGCCTGGAAGGGGATGAACACTGAAGCTTTCTTT	CAWKGMNTEAFF
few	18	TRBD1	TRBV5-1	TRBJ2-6	TGCGCCAGCAGCTTGTTTTCAGGGGGCGGGGAAGTAGCCAACGTCCTGACTTTC	CASSLFSGGGEVANVLTF
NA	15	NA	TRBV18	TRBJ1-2	TGTGCCAGCTCACCCGAGCGGGATGGGGTCTATGGCTACACCTTC	CASSPERDGVYGYTF
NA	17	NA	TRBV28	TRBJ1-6	TGTGCCAGCAGTCCGGGCCCGGGGTCCCGGTGGGATTCACCCCTCCACTTT	CASSPGPGSRWDSPLHF
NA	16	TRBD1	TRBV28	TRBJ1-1	TGTGCCAGCAGTTTAAGACAGGGGGTATTGAACACTGAAGCTTTCTTT	CASSLRQGVLNTEAFF
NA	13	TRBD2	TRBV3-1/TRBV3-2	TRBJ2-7	TGTGCCAGCAGCCAACGGCGGGAGCACGAGCAGTACTTC	CASSQRREHEQYF
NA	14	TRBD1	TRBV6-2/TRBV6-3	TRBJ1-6	TGTGCCAGCAGCAAGACAGGGGGGAATTCACCCCTCCACTTT	CASSKTGGNSPLHF
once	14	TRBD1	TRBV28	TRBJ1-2	TGTGCCAGCAGTTTGAGGACAGGGGCTCGGGGCTACACCTTC	CASSLRTGARGYTF
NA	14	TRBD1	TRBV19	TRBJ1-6	TGTGCCAGTACCCCGGGACAGGGAAATTCACCCCTCCACTTT	CASTPGQGNSPLHF
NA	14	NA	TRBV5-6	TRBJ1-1	TGTGCCAGCACCCTAGGGTACAGGGTGAAAGAAGCTTTCTTT	CASTLGYRVKEAFF
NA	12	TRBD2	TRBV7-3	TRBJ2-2	TGTGCCAGCAGCTTAGGGGGGGTAGAGCTGTTTTTT	CASSLGGVELFF
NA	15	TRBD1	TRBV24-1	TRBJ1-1	TGTGCCACCAGTGACGGACAGGCCTTTAACACTGAAGCTTTCTTT	CATSDGQAFNTEAFF
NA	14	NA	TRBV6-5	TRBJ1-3	TGTGCCAGCAAAAGGTCAGGCTATGGAAACACCATATATTTT	CASKRSGYGNTIYF
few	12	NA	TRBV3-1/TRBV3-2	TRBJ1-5	TGTGCCAGCAGCCAACAGGGTGCGCCCCAGCATTTT	CASSQQGAPQHF
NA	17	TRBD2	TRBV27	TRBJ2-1	TGTGCCAGCAGCCACCTGACCGGGACTAGTTATCACAATGAGCAGTTCTTC	CASSHLTGTSYHNEQFF
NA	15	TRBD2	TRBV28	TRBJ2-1	TGTGCCAGCAGTTTAGGACTAGCGGGAGCCCTGGCGCAGTTCTTC	CASSLGLAGALAQFF
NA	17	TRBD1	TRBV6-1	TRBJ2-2	TGTGCCAGCAGTGCTCGGTCCGGGACAGGGTGGCGCGGGGAGCTGTTTTTT	CASSARSGTGWRGELFF
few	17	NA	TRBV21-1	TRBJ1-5	TGTGCCAGCAGCAAAACTGACAGCCTCACTCCTAATCAGCCCCAGCATTTT	CASSKTDSLTPNQPQHF
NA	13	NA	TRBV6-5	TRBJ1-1	TGTGCCAGCAGGGGCCCCACTTACACTGAAGCTTTCTTT	CASRGPTYTEAFF
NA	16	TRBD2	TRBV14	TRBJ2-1	TGTGCCAGCAGCCAAGAACAAGTTAGCGGGCCCGGCGAGCAGTTCTTC	CASSQEQVSGPGEQFF
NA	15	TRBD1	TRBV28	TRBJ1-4	TGTGCCAGCAGTTCCGCCGGGACAGGGGGGGAAAAACTGTTTTTT	CASSSAGTGGEKLFF
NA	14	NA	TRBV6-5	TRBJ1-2	TGTGCCAGCAGTTACTCGAGCTGGGCCCGCGGCTACACCTTC	CASSYSSWARGYTF
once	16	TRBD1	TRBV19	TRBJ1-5	TGTGCCAGTAGTCCAAAGACAGGGATTAGCAATCAGCCCCAGCATTTT	CASSPKTGISNQPQHF
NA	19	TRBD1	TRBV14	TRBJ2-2	TGTGCCAGCAGCCCAAGATCTTTATTAGGAACAGGGGGAGGTCCGGAGCTGTTTTTT	CASSPRSLLGTGGGPELFF
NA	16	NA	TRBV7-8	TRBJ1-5	TGTGCCAGCAGCTTAATCGGGGGGGAAGGCAATCAGCCCCAGCATTTT	CASSLIGGEGNQPQHF
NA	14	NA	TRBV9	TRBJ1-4	TGTGCCAGCAGCGCCGGACCTACGACAGGAAAACTGTTTTTT	CASSAGPTTGKLFF
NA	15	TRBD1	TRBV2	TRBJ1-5	TGTGCCAGCAGAGGACAGGGGGAGCGAAATCAGCCCCAGCATTTT	CASRGQGERNQPQHF
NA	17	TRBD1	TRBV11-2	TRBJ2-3	TGTGCCAGCAGCTTAGGACAGGGGGCCGCTAGCACAGATACGCAGTATTTT	CASSLGQGAASTDTQYF
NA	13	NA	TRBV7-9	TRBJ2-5	TGTGCCAGCAGCGCAAGGAGTACGGAGACCCAGTACTTC	CASSARSTETQYF
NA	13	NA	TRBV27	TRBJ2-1	TGTGCCAGCAGTTTTGTAGGGAGAAATGAGCAGTTCTTC	CASSFVGRNEQFF
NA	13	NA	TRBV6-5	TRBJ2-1	TGTGCCAGCAACCCCGCGGGTCGGGATGAGCAGTTCTTC	CASNPAGRDEQFF
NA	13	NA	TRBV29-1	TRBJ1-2	TGCAGCGTTGAACGGTACAGCTTCTGGGGCTACACCTTC	CSVERYSFWGYTF
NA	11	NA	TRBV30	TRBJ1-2	TGTGCCTGTGCTATGCCCTATGGCTACACCTTC	CACAMPYGYTF
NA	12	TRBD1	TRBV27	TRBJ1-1	TGTGCCAGCATCGACAGGGGCACTGAAGCTTTCTTT	CASIDRGTEAFF
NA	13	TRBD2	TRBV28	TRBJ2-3	TGTGCCAGCTGTAACGGGGGGGCAGATACGCAGTATTTT	CASCNGGADTQYF
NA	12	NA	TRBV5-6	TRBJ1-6	TGTGCCAGCAGCTTGTTCGGTTCACCCCTCCACTTT	CASSLFGSPLHF
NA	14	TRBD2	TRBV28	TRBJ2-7	TGTGCCCTTGCGACTAGCGGGAACGTCTACGAGCAGTACTTC	CALATSGNVYEQYF
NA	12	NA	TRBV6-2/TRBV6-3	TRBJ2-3	TGTGCCAGCAGTTGGGGGACTGATACGCAGTATTTT	CASSWGTDTQYF
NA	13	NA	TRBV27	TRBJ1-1	TGTGCCAGCAGTAACAGGAAAGGTACTGAAGCTTTCTTT	CASSNRKGTEAFF
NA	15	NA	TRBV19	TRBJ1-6	TGTGCCAGTACGTCCGCTAGCTCCTATAATTCACCCCTCCACTTT	CASTSASSYNSPLHF
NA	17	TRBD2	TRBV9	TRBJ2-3	TGTGCCAGCAGCATCCCCACCGGACTAGTCGGAACAGATACGCAGTATTTT	CASSIPTGLVGTDTQYF
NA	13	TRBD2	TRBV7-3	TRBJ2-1	TGTGCCAGCAGCTCTCGGACTAGCGGGATGAAGATCTTC	CASSSRTSGMKIF
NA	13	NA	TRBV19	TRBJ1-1	TGTGCCAGTAGTATTACAATGAACACTGAAGCTTTCTTT	CASSITMNTEAFF
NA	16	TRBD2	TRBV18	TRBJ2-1	TGTGCCAGCTCACCCCTTGGCGGGGGGGCCGGAGGTGAGCAGTTCTTC	CASSPLGGGAGGEQFF
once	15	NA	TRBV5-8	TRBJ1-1	TGTGCCAGCAGCTTGGTCTGGCAGGTAAACACTGAAGCTTTCTTT	CASSLVWQVNTEAFF
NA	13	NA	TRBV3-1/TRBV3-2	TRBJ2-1	TGTGCCAGCTCCCTAGCCCTCCAGTTAGAGCAGTTCTTC	CASSLALQLEQFF
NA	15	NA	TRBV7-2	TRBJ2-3	TGTGCCAGCAGCTTAGATGGGACTCTAAGAGATACGCAGTATTTT	CASSLDGTLRDTQYF
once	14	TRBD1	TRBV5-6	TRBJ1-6	TGTGCCAGCAGCTGGGACAGAAATAATTCACCCCTCCACTTT	CASSWDRNNSPLHF
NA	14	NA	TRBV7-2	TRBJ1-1	TGTGCCAGCAGCCCAGGACAGAGGCGCACTGAAGCTTTCTTT	CASSPGQRRTEAFF
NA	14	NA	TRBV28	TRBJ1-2	TGTGCCAGCACCCCATCCACAGTGAACTATGGCTACACCTTC	CASTPSTVNYGYTF